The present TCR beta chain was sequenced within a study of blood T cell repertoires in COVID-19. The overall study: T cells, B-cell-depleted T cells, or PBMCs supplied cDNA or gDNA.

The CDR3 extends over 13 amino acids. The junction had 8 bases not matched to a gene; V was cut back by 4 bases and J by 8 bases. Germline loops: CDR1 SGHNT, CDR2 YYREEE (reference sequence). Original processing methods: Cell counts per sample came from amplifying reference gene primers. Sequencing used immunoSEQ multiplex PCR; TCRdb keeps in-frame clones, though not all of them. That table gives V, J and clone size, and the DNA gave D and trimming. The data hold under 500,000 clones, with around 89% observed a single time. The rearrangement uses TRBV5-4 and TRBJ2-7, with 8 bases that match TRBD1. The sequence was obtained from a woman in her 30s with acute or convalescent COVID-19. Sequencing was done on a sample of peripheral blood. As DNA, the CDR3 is TGTGCCAGCAGCCTTGCGGACAGGGAACAGCAGTACTTC. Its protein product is CASSLADREQQYF.